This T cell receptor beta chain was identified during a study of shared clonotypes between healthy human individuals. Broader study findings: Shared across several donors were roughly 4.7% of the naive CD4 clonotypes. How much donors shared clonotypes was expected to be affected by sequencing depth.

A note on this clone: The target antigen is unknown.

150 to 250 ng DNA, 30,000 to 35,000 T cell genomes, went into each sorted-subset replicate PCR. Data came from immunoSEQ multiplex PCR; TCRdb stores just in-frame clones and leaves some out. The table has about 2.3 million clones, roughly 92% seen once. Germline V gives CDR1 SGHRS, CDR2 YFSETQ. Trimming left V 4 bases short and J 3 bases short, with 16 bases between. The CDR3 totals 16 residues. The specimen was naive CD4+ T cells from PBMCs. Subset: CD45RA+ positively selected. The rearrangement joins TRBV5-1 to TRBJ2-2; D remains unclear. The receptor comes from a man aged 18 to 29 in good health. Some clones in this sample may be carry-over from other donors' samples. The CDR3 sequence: CASSQDVAGDTGELFF. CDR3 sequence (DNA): TGCGCCAGCAGCCAGGACGTAGCTGGGGACACCGGGGAGCTGTTTTTT.